The sequence of this TCR beta chain was determined in a study of CD8 T cells in ankylosing spondylitis (dated by TCRdb to the late 2010s). In terms of the full investigation: To find TCR variants linked to disease, the study profiled T cell receptor beta repertoires in ankylosing spondylitis patients and healthy donors. The whole study cohort included roughly 110 healthy donors and 25 ankylosing spondylitis patients. Peripheral blood samples were taken, and synovial fluid was additionally collected from ankylosing spondylitis patients.

Spanning cysteine to phenylalanine, the CDR3 consists of 13 amino acids. Here the CDR3 DNA is all that survives: 39 bases in frame from base 1. The germline V gene supplies CDR1 SGHVS and CDR2 FNYEAQ. The junction carries 9 bases between V and J, which are trimmed by 1 base and 8 bases respectively. Study-level results and caveats: The disease-linked clones showed a CD8+ phenotype and occurred at relatively low frequencies in peripheral blood. The disease-linked clones were reported as significantly enriched in matched synovial fluid samples from ankylosing spondylitis patients. Some TCR beta motif variants had previously been reported in synovial fluid and blood of reactive arthritis patients, which suggested common disease-initiation mechanisms. A TCR beta motif of several highly homologous amino acid variants appeared characteristic of blood from ankylosing spondylitis patients.

The reads were generated on an Illumina HiSeq 2500. Quantitative 5'-RACE with molecular barcodes was used to prepare TCR beta libraries. From the authors' description of their analysis: A new computational method based on a probabilistic model of VDJ rearrangement was used to identify disease-linked TCR variants. TCRdb ran its own pipeline on the public reads, namely fastp trimming at Q25 and MiXCR clone calling, and kept in-frame beta chains. Duplicate CDR3 protein sequences are folded into a single record with the most common DNA and genes. The authors' filters were not applied to this entry. The sample profile shows roughly 230,000 distinct CDR3 sequences; more than 15% of them were found once. The biggest ten clones account for about a third of the sample. This clonotype was recorded at least ten times. Its antigen is unknown. Per-base qualities were not stored, and no clone one base away is much larger.

The source material was blood, either unsorted or a sorted T cell fraction (not recorded which). This receptor was obtained from a male donor with ankylosing spondylitis or in good health (not recorded which). This chain is built from TRBV7-6 and TRBJ2-1; the D call could be TRBD1 or TRBD2, with each sharing 5 bases. CDR3 reads: CASSLESGHEQFF. The sequence in DNA is TGTGCCAGCAGCTTAGAGTCGGGACATGAGCAGTTCTTC.